This passage covers 27 T cell receptor beta chains from one sample sequenced in a study of T-cell reconstitution after alpha-beta-depleted transplantation in children (dated by TCRdb to about 2016). The treatment or condition label, as the study defines it: allogeneic hematopoietic cell transplantation with graft depleted of TCRalphabeta T cells and CD19 B cells. To prepare the library, PCR was applied. TCRdb records Illumina HiSeq 2500 as the sequencer. TCR library preparation used molecular barcoding, with unique molecular identifiers applied to normalize quantification of the TCRbeta repertoire. The public reads were run again by TCRdb, first through fastp at Q25 and then through MiXCR, and only productive beta chains were kept. When rows share a CDR3 protein, they turn into one entry using the most common DNA and genes. The sample yields fewer than 750,000 distinct CDR3 sequences; about 21% were counted once. The biggest ten clones account for about 14% of the sample.

Source: PBMCs, mostly from graft donor cells, taken 360 days after TCRalphabeta/CD19-depleted stem cell transplant. The receptors were gathered from a boy less than two years old who had a stem cell transplant for acute myeloid leukemia, so the T cells may come from the graft donor.

This chain connects TRBV9 to TRBJ1-1, with a possible D match to TRBD1 (6 bases). The CDR3 consists of 13 residues. From germline, CDR1 is SGDLS and CDR2 YYNGEE. Trimming shortened V by 0 bases and J by 7 bases, and 10 bases separated the two germline ends. CDR3 sequence: CASSVVQQGEAFF. The CDR3 coding sequence is TGTGCCAGCAGCGTAGTCCAACAGGGTGAAGCTTTCTTT. The complete variable domain, with remaining parts taken from reference TRBV9 and TRBJ1-1, reads DSGVTQTPKHLITATGQRVTLRCSPRSGDLSVYWYQQSLDQGLQFLIQYYNGEERAKGNILERFSAQQFPDLHSELNLSSLELGDSALYFCASSVVQQGEAFFGQGTRLTVV.

Many counts were recorded for this clonotype. J is TRBJ2-5 and V is TRBV11-2; 8 bases agree with TRBD1. Per germline, CDR1 SGHAT and CDR2 FQNNGV. This CDR3 has 14 amino acids. After removal of 5 bases from V and 7 bases from J, the junction contained 9 bases not matched to a gene. CDR3 coding DNA: TGTGCCAGCAGCCCCTGGACAGGGCCAGTGACCCAGTACTTC. Translation gives CASSPWTGPVTQYF.

This clonotype was counted only a few times. The DNA for the CDR3 is TGCAGCGTTGAAGCGGCCAGGGTCGGCGAGACCCAGTACTTC. Translated: CSVEAARVGETQYF. The chain joins TRBV29-1 to TRBJ2-5, with D perhaps TRBD1 (5 bases). Trimming shortened V by 1 base and J by 5 bases, and 14 bases separated the two germline ends. Per the germline V gene, CDR1 is SQVTM and CDR2 is ANQGSEA. The CDR3 consists of 14 residues.

V gene TRBV20-1 combines with J gene TRBJ2-5; TRBD2 agrees at 11 bases. The CDR3 sequence is 17 residues long. V lost 0 bases and J lost 1; bases outside the gene matches: 7. The germline V gene has CDR1 DFQATT and CDR2 SNEGSKA (reference sequence). CDR3 nucleotide sequence: TGCAGTGCTAGAGAGGGGGATAGCGGGGGGGCCCAAGAGACCCAGTACTTC. Translation: CSAREGDSGGAQETQYF.

This clonotype occurred many times. This chain links TRBV12-3 or TRBV12-4 with TRBJ2-7; weak D call: TRBD2 (5 bases). With 6 bases removed from V and 1 base from J, the gap between germline ends came to 16 bases. The CDR3 is 15 residues long. The CDR3 DNA is TGTGCCAGCAGCTCCCGCTCTAGCCGGTCCTACGAGCAGTACTTC. Protein product: CASSSRSSRSYEQYF.

There are many counts of this clonotype. The CDR3 spells CASKQQGNTGELFF. The CDR3 region has the DNA TGTGCCAGCAAACAACAGGGAAACACCGGGGAGCTGTTTTTT. The rearrangement joins TRBV6-5 to TRBJ2-2, with D tentatively TRBD1 (6 bases). The V gene's germline CDR1 is MNHEY and CDR2 SVGAGI. The CDR3 is 14 amino acids. Deletions cut 7 bases from V and 2 bases from J, with 11 bases between.

V and J are TRBV6-5 and TRBJ2-5; no firm D call. Trimming took off 0 bases at V and 4 bases at J, with 12 bases between the two ends. CDR1 and CDR2 (germline): MNHEY, SVGAGI. The CDR3 is made up of 15 amino acids. CDR3 sequence: CASSYSYLVLETQYF. For the CDR3, the DNA is TGTGCCAGCAGTTACTCCTACTTAGTTTTAGAGACCCAGTACTTC.

This clonotype was seen at least ten times. The gene calls are TRBV29-1 and TRBJ2-1; the D is unclear. With 1 base removed from V and 4 bases from J, the gap between germline ends came to 11 bases. The CDR3 sequence is 14 residues long. The germline V gene has CDR1 SQVTM and CDR2 ANQGSEA. CDR3 loop: CSVEGRTIYNEQFF. CDR3 nucleotides: TGCAGCGTTGAAGGGCGGACCATTTACAATGAGCAGTTCTTC.

This clonotype is a singleton in its sample. The chain combines TRBV14 with TRBJ2-5; D may be TRBD1 or TRBD2 (5 bases each). Per the germline V gene, CDR1 is SGHDN and CDR2 is FVKESK. The V and J ends lost 1 base and 5 bases respectively, with 8 bases between them. The CDR3 has 13 amino acids. In DNA, the CDR3 is TGTGCCAGCAGCCAAGGGGGGTCGGAGACCCAGTACTTC. Translating gives CASSQGGSETQYF.

In its sample, this clonotype was seen a few times. The chain links TRBV3-1 to TRBJ1-2; D is unclear. Germline CDR1 reads LGHDT; CDR2 reads YNNKEL (reference sequence). Trimming stripped 2 bases from V and 4 bases from J, with 11 bases between. The CDR3 runs 14 residues. The CDR3 nucleotides read TGTGCCAGCAGCCAATCCCTTGACGGCTATGGCTACACCTTC. It encodes CASSQSLDGYGYTF.

CDR3 in amino acids: CSGVAGTRTNPQYF. The CDR3 DNA sequence: TGCAGCGGTGTGGCCGGGACCCGGACTAATCCGCAGTATTTT. This sequence joins TRBV29-1 and TRBJ2-3; possible D gene TRBD2, 6 bases. Between the trimmed V and J ends, which lost 7 bases and 10 bases, there was a span of 24 bases. Germline CDR1 SQVTM, CDR2 ANQGSEA. The length of the CDR3 is 14 residues.

This clonotype was picked up a small number of times. V usage is TRBV20-1 and J usage is TRBJ2-4, with D perhaps matching TRBD2 (6 bases). Germline CDR1 reads DFQATT; CDR2 reads SNEGSKA (reference sequence). The CDR3 spans 16 residues. The V gene lost 3 bases and the J gene lost 0 bases, with 15 bases spanning the gap. CDR3 residues: CSASIGGTLAKNIQYF. The CDR3 DNA sequence: TGCAGTGCTAGCATTGGGGGGACCCTAGCCAAAAACATTCAGTACTTC.

This clonotype has at least ten counts. The chain has TRBV4-3 and TRBJ2-7, with unresolved D. Trimming stripped 0 bases from V and 0 bases from J, with 9 bases between. Germline V gene lookup returns CDR1 LGHNA and CDR2 YSLEER. This CDR3 is built from 15 residues. CDR3 bases: TGCGCCAGCAGCCAAGATATACGGCTCTCCTACGAGCAGTACTTC. This gives the protein CASSQDIRLSYEQYF.

This rearrangement joins TRBV7-9 to TRBJ2-5, with 9 bases lining up with TRBD1. This CDR3 is built from 14 residues. Germline loops: CDR1 SEHNR, CDR2 FQNEAQ (reference sequence). The V segment lost 3 bases and the J segment 5 bases; nucleotides outside the gene matches: 4. The CDR3 DNA reads as TGTGCCAGCAGCTTGACAGGGGGGGGTGAGACCCAGTACTTC. This translates into CASSLTGGGETQYF.

This sequence joins TRBV21-1 and TRBJ2-7; the tabulated D call, TRBD1, remains unverified against the DNA. TRBV21-1 is deemed a pseudogene. This CDR3 spans 17 amino acids. The CDR3 protein is CASSKRLDRANPYEQYV. The CDR3 DNA reads TGTGCCAGCAGCAAAAGATTAGACAGGGCAAATCCCTACGAGCAGTACGTC.

The rearrangement links TRBV10-3 to TRBJ1-1, with a tentative D call TRBD1 (5 bases). V was clipped by 0 bases and J by 7 bases, with 9 bases between them. The CDR3 loop spans 13 amino acids. CDR1 is ENHRY, CDR2 SYGVKD, per germline. The CDR3 sequence is CAISESRDLEAFF. As DNA, the CDR3 is TGTGCCATCAGTGAGTCTAGGGACCTTGAAGCTTTCTTT.

This chain connects TRBV28 to TRBJ1-2; D is unclear. From germline, CDR1 is MDHEN and CDR2 SYDVKM. This CDR3 contains 11 residues. Trimming took 5 bases from V and 3 from J, leaving 4 bases between them. The CDR3, as DNA: TGTGCCAGCAGTGTGGACTATGGCTACACCTTC. It encodes CASSVDYGYTF.

This chain joins TRBV24-1 and TRBJ2-2; D is perhaps TRBD1 or TRBD2 (5 bases each). This CDR3 comprises 16 residues. Germline values: CDR1 KGHDR, CDR2 SFDVKD. V dropped 4 bases and J dropped 0 bases, with 11 bases sitting between them. CDR3 sequence: CATSDPWGSNTGELFF. In DNA form, the CDR3 reads TGTGCCACCAGTGACCCTTGGGGGTCGAACACCGGGGAGCTGTTTTTT.

Concerning this clonotype: Possible read error: a much larger clone is one base away. V and J are TRBV5-1 and TRBJ2-6, with 7 bases fitting TRBD1. The CDR3 extends over 18 amino acids. Looked up from germline, CDR1 is SGHRS and CDR2 is YFSETQ. CDR3 amino acids: CASSLQATGNSGANVMTF. In DNA, the CDR3 is TGCGCCAGCAGCTTGCAGGCGACAGGGAACTCTGGGGCCAACGTCATGACTTTC.

Ten or more counts support this clonotype. This chain uses TRBV7-6 with TRBJ2-1; D call uncertain. This CDR3 spans 15 amino acids. V shed 1 base and J shed 3 bases, with 10 bases lying between them. Germline CDR1 SGHVS, CDR2 FNYEAQ. In DNA form, the CDR3 reads TGTGCCAGCAGCTTAGTTGGGCTAGACTACAATGAGCAGTTCTTC. It encodes CASSLVGLDYNEQFF.

A remark on this clonotype: One end of the junction varies from germline; a read error may be responsible. This chain connects TRBV3-1 to TRBJ1-6; 8 bases align to TRBD1. This CDR3 has 14 amino acids. Germline CDR1 LGHDT, CDR2 YNNKEL (reference sequence). The CDR3 spells CASTPGTGGSPLKF. CDR3 nucleotide sequence: TGTGCCAGCACCCCCGGGACAGGAGGTTCACCCCTCAAATTT. Combining the CDR3 with reference TRBV3-1 and TRBJ1-6 gives the whole variable domain DTAVSQTPKYLVTQMGNDKSIKCEQNLGHDTMYWYKQDSKKFLKIMFSYNNKELIINETVPNRFSPKSPDKAHLNLHINSLELGDSAVYFCASTPGTGGSPLKFGNGTRLTVT.

This clonotype has only a few counts. V and J are TRBV12-3 or TRBV12-4 and TRBJ1-5, with a possible D match to TRBD1 (5 bases). The CDR3 consists of 14 residues. Trimming removed 4 bases at V and 0 bases at J, with 7 bases between. The CDR3 DNA sequence: TGTGCCAGCAGTTATGACAGTAGCAATCAGCCCCAGCATTTT. This encodes CASSYDSSNQPQHF.

In this sample, this clonotype turned up a few times. The chain combines TRBV12-3 or TRBV12-4 with TRBJ2-1; possible D gene TRBD1, 5 bases. Trimming left V 5 bases short and J 2 bases short, with 10 bases between. The CDR3 is made up of 14 amino acids. As DNA, the CDR3 is TGTGCCAGCAGTGTCCCAGGGCCCTACAATGAGCAGTTCTTC. Translating it yields CASSVPGPYNEQFF.

The rearrangement joins TRBV12-3 or TRBV12-4 to TRBJ2-7, with 8 bases that match TRBD2. The CDR3 runs 15 residues. With V trimmed by 7 bases and J by 3 bases, 11 bases remained unmatched. CDR3 bases: TGTGCCAGCAAATCCGCCCTAGCGGGTCACTACGAGCAGTACTTC. Residues: CASKSALAGHYEQYF.

This clonotype was found once. V and J are TRBV11-2 and TRBJ2-4; weak D call: TRBD1 (5 bases). Germline V gene data show CDR1 as SGHAT and CDR2 as FQNNGV. Trimming took 5 bases from V and 11 from J, leaving 16 bases between them. The CDR3 consists of 13 residues. The CDR3 loop reads CASSNSRESFQYF. CDR3 DNA: TGTGCCAGCAGCAACTCCAGGGAAAGCTTTCAGTACTTC.

This clonotype was detected only a few times. This chain joins TRBV20-1 and TRBJ2-7; 7 bases match TRBD1. This CDR3 has 15 residues. V shed 3 bases and J 2 bases; nucleotides not matched to a gene: 10. Per the germline V gene, CDR1 is DFQATT and CDR2 is SNEGSKA (reference sequence). In DNA, the CDR3 is TGCAGTGCTAGTCCGACAGGGAAGCCGACCTACGAGCAGTACGTC. Translated: CSASPTGKPTYEQYV.

Ten or more counts support this clonotype. This chain joins TRBV19 and TRBJ1-5; 7 nucleotides match TRBD1. Germline trimming cut 10 bases from V and 3 bases from J; bases unmatched to any gene: 6. CDR3 length equals 13 residues. Germline CDR1 and CDR2: LNHDA and SQIVND (reference sequence). The CDR3 spells CAISDRFNQPQHF. The CDR3 DNA is TGTGCCATCTCGGACAGGTTCAATCAGCCCCAGCATTTT.